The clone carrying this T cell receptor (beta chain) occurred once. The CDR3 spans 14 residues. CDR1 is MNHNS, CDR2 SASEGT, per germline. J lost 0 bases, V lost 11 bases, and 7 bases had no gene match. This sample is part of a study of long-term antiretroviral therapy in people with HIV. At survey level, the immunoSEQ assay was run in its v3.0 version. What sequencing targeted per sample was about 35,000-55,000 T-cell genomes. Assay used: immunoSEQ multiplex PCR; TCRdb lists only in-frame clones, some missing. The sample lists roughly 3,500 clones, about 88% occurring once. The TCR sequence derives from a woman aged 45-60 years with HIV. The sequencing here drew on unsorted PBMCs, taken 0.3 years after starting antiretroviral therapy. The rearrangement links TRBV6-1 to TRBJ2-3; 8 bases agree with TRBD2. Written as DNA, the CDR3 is TGTGCCTCCACTAGCGGCCCTAGCACAGATACGCAGTATTTT. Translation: CASTSGPSTDTQYF.